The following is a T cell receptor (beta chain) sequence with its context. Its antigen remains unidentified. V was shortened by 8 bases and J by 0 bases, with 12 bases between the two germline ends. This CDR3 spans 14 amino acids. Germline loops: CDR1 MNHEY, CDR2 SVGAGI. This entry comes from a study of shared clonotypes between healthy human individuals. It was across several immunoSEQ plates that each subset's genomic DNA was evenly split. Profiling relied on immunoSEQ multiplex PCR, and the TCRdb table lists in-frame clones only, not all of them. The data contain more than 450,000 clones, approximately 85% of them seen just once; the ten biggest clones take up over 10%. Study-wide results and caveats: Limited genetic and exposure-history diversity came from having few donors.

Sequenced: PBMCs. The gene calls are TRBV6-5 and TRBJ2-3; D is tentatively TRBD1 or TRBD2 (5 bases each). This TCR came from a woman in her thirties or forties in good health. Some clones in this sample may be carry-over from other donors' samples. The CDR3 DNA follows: TGTGCCAGCTGGGGGATTGGTAGCACAGATACGCAGTATTTT. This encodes CASWGIGSTDTQYF.